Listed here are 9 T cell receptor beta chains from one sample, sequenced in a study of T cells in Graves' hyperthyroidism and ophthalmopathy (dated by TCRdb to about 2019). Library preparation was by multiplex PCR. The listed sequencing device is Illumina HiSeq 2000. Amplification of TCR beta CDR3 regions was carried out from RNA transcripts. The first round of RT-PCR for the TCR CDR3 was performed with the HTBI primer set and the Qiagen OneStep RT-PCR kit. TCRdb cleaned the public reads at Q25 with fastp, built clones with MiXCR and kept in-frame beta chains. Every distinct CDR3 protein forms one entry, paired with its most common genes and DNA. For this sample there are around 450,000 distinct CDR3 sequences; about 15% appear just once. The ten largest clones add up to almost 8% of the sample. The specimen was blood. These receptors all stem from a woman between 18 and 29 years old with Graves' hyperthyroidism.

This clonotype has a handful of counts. This CDR3 reads CSVWHSPGSRSGNTIYF. CDR3 DNA: TGCAGCGTTTGGCACTCCCCCGGCTCCCGCTCTGGAAACACCATATATTTT. This chain uses TRBV29-1 with TRBJ1-3; D is unresolved. Per germline, CDR1 SQVTM and CDR2 ANQGSEA. V was clipped by 5 bases and J by 0 bases, with 20 bases between them. The CDR3 totals 17 residues.

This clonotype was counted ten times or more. CDR3 sequence (DNA): TGCAGTGCCCCATTGGACAGGGGTCCTCGTGAGCAGTTCTTC. Amino acids: CSAPLDRGPREQFF. The chain recombines TRBV20-1 with TRBJ2-1; 9 bases agree with TRBD1. The V gene's germline CDR1 is DFQATT and CDR2 SNEGSKA (reference sequence). The CDR3 covers 14 residues. The trim removed 6 bases at V and 9 bases at J, leaving 12 bases unmatched.

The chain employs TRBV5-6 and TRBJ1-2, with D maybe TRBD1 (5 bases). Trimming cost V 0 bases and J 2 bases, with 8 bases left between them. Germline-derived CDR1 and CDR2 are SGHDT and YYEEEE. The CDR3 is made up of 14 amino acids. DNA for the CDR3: TGTGCCAGCAGCTTGGACCAGGGAAACTATGGCTACACCTTC. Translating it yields CASSLDQGNYGYTF. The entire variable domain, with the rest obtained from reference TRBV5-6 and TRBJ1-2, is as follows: DAGVTQSPTHLIKTRGQQVTLRCSPKSGHDTVSWYQQALGQGPQFIFQYYEEEERQRGNFPDRFSGHQFPNYSSELNVNALLLGDSALYLCASSLDQGNYGYTFGSGTRLTVV.

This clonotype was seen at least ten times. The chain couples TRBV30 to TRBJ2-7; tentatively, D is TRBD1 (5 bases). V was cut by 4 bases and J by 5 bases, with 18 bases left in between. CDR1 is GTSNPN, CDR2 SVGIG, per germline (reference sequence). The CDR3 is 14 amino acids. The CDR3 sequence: CAWKVSGRENEQYF. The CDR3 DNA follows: TGTGCCTGGAAGGTCTCAGGCAGGGAAAACGAGCAGTACTTC.

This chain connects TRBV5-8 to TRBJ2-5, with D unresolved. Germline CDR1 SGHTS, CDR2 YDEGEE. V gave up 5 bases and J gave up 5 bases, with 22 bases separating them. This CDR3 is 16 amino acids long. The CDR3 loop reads CASRPRSGRLGETQYF. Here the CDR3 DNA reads TGTGCCAGCAGGCCCCGGTCAGGAAGGCTCGGGGAGACCCAGTACTTC.

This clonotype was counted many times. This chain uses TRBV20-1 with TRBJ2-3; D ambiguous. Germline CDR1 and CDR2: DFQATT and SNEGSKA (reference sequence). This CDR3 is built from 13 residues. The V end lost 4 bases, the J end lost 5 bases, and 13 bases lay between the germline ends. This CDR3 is CSAIQTRGDTQYF. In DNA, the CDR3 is TGCAGTGCTATCCAGACCCGAGGAGATACGCAGTATTTT.

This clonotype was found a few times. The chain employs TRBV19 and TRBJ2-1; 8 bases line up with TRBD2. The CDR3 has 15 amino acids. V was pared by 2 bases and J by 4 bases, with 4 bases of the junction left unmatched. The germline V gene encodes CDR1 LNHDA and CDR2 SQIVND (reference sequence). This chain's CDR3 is CASSIISGAYNEQFF. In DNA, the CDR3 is TGTGCCAGTAGTATAATTAGCGGGGCTTACAATGAGCAGTTCTTC.

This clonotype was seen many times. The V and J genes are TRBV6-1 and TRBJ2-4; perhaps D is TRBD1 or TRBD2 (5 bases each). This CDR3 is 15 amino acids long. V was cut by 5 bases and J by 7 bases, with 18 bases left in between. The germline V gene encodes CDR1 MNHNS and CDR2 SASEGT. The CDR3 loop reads CASSPGTSPGNIQYF. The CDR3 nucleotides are TGTGCCAGCAGTCCTGGGACCTCGCCAGGGAACATTCAGTACTTC.

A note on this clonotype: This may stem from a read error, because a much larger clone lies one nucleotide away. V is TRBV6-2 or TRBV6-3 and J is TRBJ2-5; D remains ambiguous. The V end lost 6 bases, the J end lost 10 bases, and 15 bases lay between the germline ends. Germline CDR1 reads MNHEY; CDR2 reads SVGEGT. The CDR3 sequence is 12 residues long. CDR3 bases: TGTGCCAGCAGCAATCTCCTCCACGACCAGTACTTC. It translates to CASSNLLHDQYF.